Below are 26 T cell receptor beta chains sequenced from a single sample in a study of blood T cell repertoires in COVID-19. Some clones are missing from TCRdb's copy, which holds only in-frame ones; the method was immunoSEQ multiplex PCR. Of 200,000 to 250,000 clones in the sample, 84% were seen once. Sequences were obtained from peripheral blood. Receptor source: a woman aged 80 or over with active or convalescent COVID-19.

This clone was seen just once. This sequence joins TRBV6-2 or TRBV6-3 and TRBJ1-1, with TRBD1 as a possible D gene (5 bases). Trimming cost V 0 bases and J 0 bases, with 11 bases left between them. The CDR3 has 16 amino acids. The V gene's germline CDR1 is MNHEY and CDR2 SVGEGT. The CDR3 is CASSYSIGGMNTEAFF. The CDR3 DNA follows: TGTGCCAGCAGTTACTCGATTGGGGGGATGAACACTGAAGCTTTCTTT.

CDR3 loop: CASSFSSGANVLTF. The CDR3 nucleotides read TGTGCCAGCAGTTTCAGCTCTGGGGCCAACGTCCTGACTTTC. The chain has TRBV6-2 or TRBV6-3 and TRBJ2-6; D not resolved. The CDR3 consists of 14 residues. Trimming removed 4 bases at V and 0 bases at J, with 4 bases between. CDR1 and CDR2 (germline): MNHEY, SVGEGT.

The chain couples TRBV19 to TRBJ1-5; 10 bases align to TRBD1. This CDR3 has 18 residues. Trimming cost V 5 bases and J 3 bases; bases outside gene matches: 13. Germline V lookup: CDR1 LNHDA, CDR2 SQIVND (reference sequence). This CDR3 reads CASSRHPSGTGANQPQHF. The CDR3 DNA sequence: TGTGCCAGTAGTCGACACCCTTCCGGGACAGGGGCCAATCAGCCCCAGCATTTT.

The genes are TRBV11-1 and TRBJ2-7; D gene unclear. CDR1 is SGHAT, CDR2 FQDESV, per germline (reference sequence). The CDR3 contains 13 residues. Trimming shortened V by 4 bases and J by 4 bases, and 11 bases separated the two germline ends. The CDR3 nucleotides are TGTGCCAGCAGCTCCCCCCGAGATTACGAGCAGTACTTC. The encoded protein is CASSSPRDYEQYF.

This chain links TRBV24-1 with TRBJ1-5; no reliable D call. Per the germline V gene, CDR1 is KGHDR and CDR2 is SFDVKD. V lost 7 bases, J lost 0 bases, and 6 bases lay in between. This CDR3 comprises 13 residues. The CDR3 sequence: CATRADSNQPQHF. Written as DNA, the CDR3 is TGTGCCACCAGGGCAGATAGCAATCAGCCCCAGCATTTT.

The J gene is TRBJ1-2, the V gene TRBV7-9; D is perhaps TRBD1 (5 bases). From germline, CDR1 is SEHNR and CDR2 FQNEAQ (reference sequence). Trimming cost V 4 bases and J 6 bases, with 18 bases left between them. The CDR3 extends over 15 amino acids. CDR3 sequence reads: CASSSATAGWDGYTF. In DNA form, the CDR3 reads TGTGCCAGCAGCTCCGCCACCGCAGGGTGGGATGGCTACACCTTC. The whole variable domain, remainder taken from reference TRBV7-9 and TRBJ1-2, is DTGVSQNPRHKITKRGQNVTFRCDPISEHNRLYWYRQTLGQGPEFLTYFQNEAQLEKSRLLSDRFSAERPKGSFSTLEIQRTEQGDSAMYLCASSSATAGWDGYTFGSGTRLTVV.

The rearrangement joins TRBV28 to TRBJ1-2, with TRBD1 matching over 8 bases. The CDR3 totals 14 residues. Germline CDR1 is MDHEN and CDR2 is SYDVKM. J was trimmed by 4 bases and V by 8 bases; bases with no gene match: 9. The CDR3 DNA reads as TGTGCCAGCGACCATACAGGGACAGGCTATGGCTACACCTTC. This encodes CASDHTGTGYGYTF.

The V call is TRBV5-1, the J call TRBJ2-5, with TRBD1 matching 9 bases. Germline V gives CDR1 SGHRS, CDR2 YFSETQ. The CDR3 is 16 residues long. The V gene end was trimmed by 4 bases and the J gene end by 0 bases; junction bases not matched to a gene: 7. The CDR3 DNA is TGCGCCAGCAGCAACGCCGGGACAGGGTACCAAGAGACCCAGTACTTC. Translating it yields CASSNAGTGYQETQYF.

The CDR3 region is CASSKPPQGTYNSPLHF. The CDR3 coding sequence is TGTGCCAGCAGCAAACCCCCCCAGGGGACCTATAATTCACCCCTCCACTTT. The chain joins TRBV7-2 to TRBJ1-6; possibly TRBD1 for D (6 bases). This CDR3 spans 17 amino acids. Trimming cost V 5 bases and J 2 bases, with 16 bases left between them. CDR1 is SGHTA, CDR2 FQGNSA, per germline.

The J gene is TRBJ1-2, the V gene TRBV12-3 or TRBV12-4; perhaps TRBD1 as D (6 bases). Deletions cut 6 bases from V and 6 bases from J, with 8 bases between. This CDR3 region has 11 residues. DNA for the CDR3: TGTGCCAGCAGCTACAGGGATGGCTACACCTTC. Its translation is CASSYRDGYTF.

This clone was counted only a few times. J is TRBJ1-6 and V is TRBV6-5; D not resolved. The CDR3 loop spans 12 amino acids. Looked up from germline, CDR1 is MNHEY and CDR2 is SVGAGI. Trimming pared 6 bases from V and 10 bases from J, leaving 10 bases between. CDR3 sequence: CASRTDTSPLHF. The CDR3 coding sequence is TGTGCCAGCAGGACCGACACCTCACCCCTCCACTTT.

Relative to its sample, this clone is medium-sized. The chain links TRBV4-2 to TRBJ2-1, with D tentatively TRBD1 (6 bases). This CDR3 is 16 amino acids long. The germline gives CDR1 LGHNA, CDR2 YNFKEQ. The V end lost 0 bases, the J end lost 0 bases, and 9 bases lay between the germline ends. CDR3 sequence: CASSQDQGSSYNEQFF. Written as DNA, the CDR3 is TGTGCCAGCAGCCAAGATCAGGGGAGCTCCTACAATGAGCAGTTCTTC.

Only one count was recorded for this clone. The chain uses TRBV19 and TRBJ2-3, with 7 positions matching TRBD2. The CDR3 spans 16 residues. Per the germline V gene, CDR1 is LNHDA and CDR2 is SQIVND (reference sequence). Trimming took 5 bases from V and 6 from J; bases not matched to a gene: 14. The CDR3, as DNA: TGTGCCAGTAGTTCGCCCGGACTAGGGCACGGTGATACGCAGTATTTT. Its protein is CASSSPGLGHGDTQYF.

The chain employs TRBV9 and TRBJ1-6, with D unclear. This CDR3 comprises 15 residues. Trimming took 1 base from V and 10 from J, leaving 15 bases between them. Looked up from germline, CDR1 is SGDLS and CDR2 is YYNGEE. The CDR3 reads CASSVREDGRSPLHF. Written as DNA, the CDR3 is TGTGCCAGCAGCGTACGGGAGGATGGGCGGTCACCCCTCCACTTT.

V is TRBV5-1 and J is TRBJ2-1, with D maybe TRBD2 (6 bases). The V gene lost 2 bases and the J gene lost 4 bases, with 16 bases spanning the gap. Germline V gene data show CDR1 as SGHRS and CDR2 as YFSETQ. This CDR3 contains 16 residues. CDR3 in amino acids: CASSFGRGTFYNEQFF. Written as DNA, the CDR3 is TGCGCCAGCAGCTTCGGGAGAGGGACTTTTTACAATGAGCAGTTCTTC.

The chain has TRBV4-3 and TRBJ1-6; D call uncertain. Germline-derived CDR1 and CDR2 are LGHNA and YSLEER. CDR3 size: 16 residues. V gave up 0 bases and J gave up 10 bases, with 16 bases separating them. This CDR3 is CASSQDYYAIGSPLHF. CDR3 coding DNA: TGCGCCAGCAGCCAAGATTATTACGCTATCGGGTCACCCCTCCACTTT.

The chain is built from TRBV6-4 and TRBJ2-7; 9 bases are shared with TRBD1. The CDR3 length is 11 residues. CDR1 and CDR2 from the germline V gene are MRHNA and SNTAGT. In DNA form, the CDR3 reads TGTGCGAGGACAGGGGCCTACGAGCAGTACTTC. This translates into CARTGAYEQYF.

The chain carries TRBV5-4 and TRBJ2-3; maybe TRBD2 (5 bases). Germline assignment: CDR1 SGHNT and CDR2 YYREEE (reference sequence). The CDR3 sequence is 15 residues long. Trimming took 4 bases from V and 1 from J, leaving 13 bases between them. The CDR3 nucleotides are TGTGCCAGCAGCCCCCGGACTGGACGCACAGATACGCAGTATTTT. Amino acid sequence: CASSPRTGRTDTQYF.

This clone was observed a few times. The CDR3 DNA reads as TGTGCCAGCAGCCCTACCGGGACAGGGATTGTACGCTACACCTTC. Translating gives CASSPTGTGIVRYTF. The rearrangement uses TRBV9 and TRBJ1-2; 9 bases agree with TRBD1. The CDR3 runs 15 residues. Germline V gene lookup returns CDR1 SGDLS and CDR2 YYNGEE. After removal of 4 bases from V and 9 bases from J, the junction contained 13 bases not matched to a gene.

V is TRBV9 and J is TRBJ1-1; D may be TRBD1 (6 bases). Deletions cut 0 bases from V and 6 bases from J, with 15 bases between. Germline V gene data show CDR1 as SGDLS and CDR2 as YYNGEE. The CDR3 is 15 residues long. The CDR3 is CASSVGLQGFSEAFF. CDR3 sequence (DNA): TGTGCCAGCAGCGTAGGTCTACAGGGCTTTTCTGAAGCTTTCTTT.

J is TRBJ1-1 and V is TRBV18; unclear D gene. The CDR3 is 15 amino acids. Germline CDR1 KGHSH, CDR2 LQKENI. V lost 2 bases to trimming and J lost 4 bases, with 14 bases between them. The CDR3 region is CASSPAEAGLTEAFF. Written as DNA, the CDR3 is TGTGCCAGCTCACCAGCTGAAGCTGGGCTCACTGAAGCTTTCTTT.

CDR3 DNA sequence: TGTGCCAGCAGCGGTTGGGGAGGACCCTATGGCTACACCTTC. Protein: CASSGWGGPYGYTF. This rearrangement joins TRBV9 to TRBJ1-2; D is ambiguous. Trimming left V 3 bases short and J 4 bases short, with 13 bases between. The CDR3 extends over 14 amino acids. Per the germline V gene, CDR1 is SGDLS and CDR2 is YYNGEE.

This clone was counted a single time. The chain uses TRBV19 and TRBJ2-3; 8 bases line up with TRBD2. The CDR3 has 16 amino acids. The V and J ends lost 3 bases and 4 bases, in that order; junction bases with no gene match: 9. Per the germline V gene, CDR1 is LNHDA and CDR2 is SQIVND (reference sequence). The CDR3 nucleotides are TGTGCCAGTAGTATTGGCTATCGGCGGGGGGCAGATACGCAGTATTTT. This translates into CASSIGYRRGADTQYF.

The J gene is TRBJ2-2, the V gene TRBV10-3; 8 positions match TRBD2. Germline loops: CDR1 ENHRY, CDR2 SYGVKD. The V gene end was trimmed by 2 bases and the J gene end by 1 base; junction bases not matched to a gene: 6. The CDR3 is 17 amino acids. CDR3 nucleotide sequence: TGTGCCATCAGTGAGGGTAGCGGGAACCTGAACACCGGGGAGCTGTTTTTT. Protein sequence: CAISEGSGNLNTGELFF.

The J gene is TRBJ2-5, the V gene TRBV5-1; 10 bases are a match to TRBD1. The V segment lost 4 bases and the J segment 3 bases; nucleotides outside the gene matches: 6. Germline-derived CDR1 and CDR2 are SGHRS and YFSETQ. CDR3 length: 15 amino acids. CDR3 residues: CASSHRQGAEETQYF. CDR3 DNA sequence: TGCGCCAGCAGCCACCGACAGGGGGCAGAAGAGACCCAGTACTTC. The entire variable domain, with the rest obtained from reference TRBV5-1 and TRBJ2-5, is as follows: KAGVTQTPRYLIKTRGQQVTLSCSPISGHRSVSWYQQTPGQGLQFLFEYFSETQRNKGNFPGRFSGRQFSNSRSEMNVSTLELGDSALYLCASSHRQGAEETQYFGPGTRLLVL.

This sequence joins TRBV5-4 and TRBJ1-6; 10 nucleotides agree with TRBD1. Germline CDR1 reads SGHNT; CDR2 reads YYREEE (reference sequence). The CDR3 is 15 residues long. J was trimmed by 6 bases and V by 4 bases; bases with no gene match: 4. This chain's CDR3 is CASSPRTGGNSPLHF. The CDR3 DNA follows: TGTGCCAGCAGCCCAAGGACAGGGGGTAATTCACCCCTCCACTTT.